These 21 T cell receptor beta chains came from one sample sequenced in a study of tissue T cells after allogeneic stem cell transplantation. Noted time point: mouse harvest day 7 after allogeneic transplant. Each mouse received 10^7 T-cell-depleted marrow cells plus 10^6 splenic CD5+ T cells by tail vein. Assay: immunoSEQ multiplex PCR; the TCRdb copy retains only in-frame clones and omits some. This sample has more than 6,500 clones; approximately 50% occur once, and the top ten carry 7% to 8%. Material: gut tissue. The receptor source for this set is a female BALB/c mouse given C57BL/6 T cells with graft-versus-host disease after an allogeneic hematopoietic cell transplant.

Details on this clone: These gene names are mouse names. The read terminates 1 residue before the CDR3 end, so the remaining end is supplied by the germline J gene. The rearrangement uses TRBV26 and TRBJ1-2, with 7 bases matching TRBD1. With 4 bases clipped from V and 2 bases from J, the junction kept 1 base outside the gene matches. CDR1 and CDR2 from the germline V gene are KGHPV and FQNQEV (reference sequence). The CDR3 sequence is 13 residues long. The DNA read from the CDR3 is TGTGCCAGCAGTCCCAGGGGGAACTCCGACTACACC. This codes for CASSPRGNSDYT. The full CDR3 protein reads CASSPRGNSDYTF.

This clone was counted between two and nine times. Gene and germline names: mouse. The CDR3: CASSLTGGSQNTLYF. CDR3 DNA, as far as it was read: TGTGCCAGCAGCTTAACTGGGGGTAGTCAAAACACCTTGTAC. The rearrangement links TRBV3 to TRBJ2-4; TRBD2 matches 8 bases. The read stops 1 residue short of the end of the CDR3; the missing end is completed from the germline J gene. Germline V gene sequence: CDR1 SNHLY, CDR2 FYNGKV (reference sequence). V lost 2 bases to trimming and J lost 0 bases; unmatched junction nucleotides: 1. The CDR3 is 15 residues long.

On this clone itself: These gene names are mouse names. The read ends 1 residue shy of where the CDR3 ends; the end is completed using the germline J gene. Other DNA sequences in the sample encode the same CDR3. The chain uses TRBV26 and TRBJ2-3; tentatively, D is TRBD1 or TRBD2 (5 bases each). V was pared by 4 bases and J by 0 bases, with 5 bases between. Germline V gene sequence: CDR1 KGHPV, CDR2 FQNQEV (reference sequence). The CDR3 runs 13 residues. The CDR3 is CASSRDSAETLYF. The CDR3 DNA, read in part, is TGTGCCAGCAGTCGGGACAGTGCAGAAACGCTGTAT.

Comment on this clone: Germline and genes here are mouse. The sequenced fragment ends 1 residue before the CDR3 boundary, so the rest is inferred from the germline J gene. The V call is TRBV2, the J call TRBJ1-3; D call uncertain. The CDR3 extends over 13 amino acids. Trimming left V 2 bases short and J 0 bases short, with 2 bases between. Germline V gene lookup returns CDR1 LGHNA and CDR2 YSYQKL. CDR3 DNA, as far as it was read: TGTGCCAGCAGCCAATATTCTGGAAATACGCTCTAT. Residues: CASSQYSGNTLY. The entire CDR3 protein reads CASSQYSGNTLYF.

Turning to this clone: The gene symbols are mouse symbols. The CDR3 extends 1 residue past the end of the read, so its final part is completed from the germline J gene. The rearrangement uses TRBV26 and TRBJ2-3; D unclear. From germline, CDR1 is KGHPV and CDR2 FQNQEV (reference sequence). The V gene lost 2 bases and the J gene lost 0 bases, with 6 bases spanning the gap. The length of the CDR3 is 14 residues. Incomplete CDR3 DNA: TGTGCCAGCAGTCTGATAGCTAGTGCAGAAACGCTGTAT. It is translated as CASSLIASAETLY. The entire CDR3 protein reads CASSLIASAETLYF.

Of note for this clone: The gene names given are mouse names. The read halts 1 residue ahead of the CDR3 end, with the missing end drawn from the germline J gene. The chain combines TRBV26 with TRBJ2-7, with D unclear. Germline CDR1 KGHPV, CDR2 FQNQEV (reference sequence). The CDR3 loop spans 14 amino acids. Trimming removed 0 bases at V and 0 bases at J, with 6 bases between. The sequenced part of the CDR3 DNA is TGTGCCAGCAGTCTGTCAGGGAGCTCCTATGAACAGTAC. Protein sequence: CASSLSGSSYEQY. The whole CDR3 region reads CASSLSGSSYEQYF.

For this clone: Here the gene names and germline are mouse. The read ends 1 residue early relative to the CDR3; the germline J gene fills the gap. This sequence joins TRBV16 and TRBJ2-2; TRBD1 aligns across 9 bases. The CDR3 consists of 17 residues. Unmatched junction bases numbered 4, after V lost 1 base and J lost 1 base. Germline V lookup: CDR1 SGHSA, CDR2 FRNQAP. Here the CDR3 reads CASSLVGTGRNTGQLYF. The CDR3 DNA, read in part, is TGTGCAAGCAGCTTAGTGGGGACAGGGAGAAACACCGGGCAGCTCTAC.

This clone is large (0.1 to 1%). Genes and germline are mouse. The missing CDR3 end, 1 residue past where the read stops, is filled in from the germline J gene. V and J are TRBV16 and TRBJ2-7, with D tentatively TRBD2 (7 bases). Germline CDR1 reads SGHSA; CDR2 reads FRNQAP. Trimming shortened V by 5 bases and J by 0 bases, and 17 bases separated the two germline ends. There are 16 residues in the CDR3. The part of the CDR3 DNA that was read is TGTGCAAGCAGCCAGAGGGGGGGGAAGAGCTCCTATGAACAGTAC. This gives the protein CASSQRGGKSSYEQY. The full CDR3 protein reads CASSQRGGKSSYEQYF.

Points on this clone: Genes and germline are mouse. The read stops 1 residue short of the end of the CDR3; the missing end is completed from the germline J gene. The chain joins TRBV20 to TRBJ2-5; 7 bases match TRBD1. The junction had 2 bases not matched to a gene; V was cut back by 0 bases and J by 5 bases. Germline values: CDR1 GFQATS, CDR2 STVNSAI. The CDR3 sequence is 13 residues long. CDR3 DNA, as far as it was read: TGTGGTGCTAGGGAACAGGGGCGAGACACCCAGTAC. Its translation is CGAREQGRDTQY. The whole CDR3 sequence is CGAREQGRDTQYF.

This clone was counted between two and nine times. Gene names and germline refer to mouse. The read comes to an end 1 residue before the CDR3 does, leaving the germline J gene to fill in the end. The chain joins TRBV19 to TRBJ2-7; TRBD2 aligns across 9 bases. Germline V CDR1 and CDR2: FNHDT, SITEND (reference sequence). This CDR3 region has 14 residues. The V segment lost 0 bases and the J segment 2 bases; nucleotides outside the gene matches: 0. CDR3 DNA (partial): TGTGCCAGCAGTATAGCTGGGGGGGCCTATGAACAGTAC. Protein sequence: CASSIAGGAYEQY. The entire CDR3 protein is CASSIAGGAYEQYF.

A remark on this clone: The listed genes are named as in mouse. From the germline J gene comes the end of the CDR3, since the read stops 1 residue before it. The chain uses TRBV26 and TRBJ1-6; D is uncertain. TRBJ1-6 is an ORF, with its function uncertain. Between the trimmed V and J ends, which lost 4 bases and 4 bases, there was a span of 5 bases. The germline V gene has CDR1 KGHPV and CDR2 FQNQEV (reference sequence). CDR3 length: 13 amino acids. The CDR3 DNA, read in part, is TGTGCCAGCAGTCACACGTATAATTCGCCCCTCTAC. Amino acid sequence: CASSHTYNSPLY. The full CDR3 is CASSHTYNSPLYF.

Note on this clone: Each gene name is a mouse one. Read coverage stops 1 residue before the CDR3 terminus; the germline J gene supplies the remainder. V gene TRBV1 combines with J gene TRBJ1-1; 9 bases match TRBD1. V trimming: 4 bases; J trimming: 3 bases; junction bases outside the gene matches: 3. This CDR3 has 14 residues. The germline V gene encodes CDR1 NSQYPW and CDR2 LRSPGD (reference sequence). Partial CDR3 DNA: TGCACCTGCAGTGACCGGGACAGGGACACAGAAGTCTTC. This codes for CTCSDRDRDTEVF. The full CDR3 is CTCSDRDRDTEVFF.

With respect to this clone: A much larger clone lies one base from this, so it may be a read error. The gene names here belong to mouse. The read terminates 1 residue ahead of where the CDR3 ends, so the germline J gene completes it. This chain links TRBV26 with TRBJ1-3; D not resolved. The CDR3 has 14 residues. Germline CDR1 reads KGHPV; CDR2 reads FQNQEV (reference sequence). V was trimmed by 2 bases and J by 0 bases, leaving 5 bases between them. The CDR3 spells CASSLLNSGNTLYF. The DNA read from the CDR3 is TGTGCCAGCAGTCTGCTGAATTCTGGAAATACGCTCTAT.

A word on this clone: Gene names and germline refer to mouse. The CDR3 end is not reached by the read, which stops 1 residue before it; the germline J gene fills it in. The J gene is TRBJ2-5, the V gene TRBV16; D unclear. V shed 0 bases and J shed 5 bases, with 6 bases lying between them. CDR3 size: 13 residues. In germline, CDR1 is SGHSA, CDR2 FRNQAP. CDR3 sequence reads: CASSLDGVDTQYF. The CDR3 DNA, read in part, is TGTGCAAGCAGCTTAGACGGGGTAGACACCCAGTAC.

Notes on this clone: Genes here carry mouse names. The sequenced CDR3 bases are TGTGCCAGCAGTGGACAGGGTTCCAACGAAAGATTATTT. Encoded protein: CASSGQGSNERLF. The complete CDR3 reads CASSGQGSNERLFF. The chain couples TRBV13-1 to TRBJ1-4, with 7 bases that match TRBD1. Sequencing ends 1 residue short of the CDR3 end; the germline J gene provides the rest. The CDR3 runs to 14 residues. V gave up 3 bases and J gave up 1 base; unmatched junction bases: 0. Germline V CDR1 and CDR2: NSHNY, SYGAGN.

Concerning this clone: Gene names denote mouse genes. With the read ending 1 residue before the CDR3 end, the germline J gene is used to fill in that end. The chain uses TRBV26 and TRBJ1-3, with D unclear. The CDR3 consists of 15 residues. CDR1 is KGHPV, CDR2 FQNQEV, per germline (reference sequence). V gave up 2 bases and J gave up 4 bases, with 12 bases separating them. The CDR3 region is CASSLGRPLGNTLYF. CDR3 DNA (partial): TGTGCCAGCAGTCTGGGCAGGCCTCTGGGAAATACGCTCTAT.

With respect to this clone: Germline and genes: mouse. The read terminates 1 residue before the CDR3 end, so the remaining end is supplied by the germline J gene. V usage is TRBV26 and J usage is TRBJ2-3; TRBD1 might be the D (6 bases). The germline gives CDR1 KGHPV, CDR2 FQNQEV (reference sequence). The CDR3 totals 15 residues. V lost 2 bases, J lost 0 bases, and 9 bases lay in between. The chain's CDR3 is CASSLGTTSAETLYF. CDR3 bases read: TGTGCCAGCAGTCTGGGGACAACTAGTGCAGAAACGCTGTAT.

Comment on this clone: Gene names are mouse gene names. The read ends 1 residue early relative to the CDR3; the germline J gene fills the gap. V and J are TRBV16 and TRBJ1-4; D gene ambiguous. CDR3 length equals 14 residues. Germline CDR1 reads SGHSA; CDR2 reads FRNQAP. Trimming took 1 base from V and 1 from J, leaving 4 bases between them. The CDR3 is CASSLVSSNERLFF. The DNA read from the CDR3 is TGTGCAAGCAGCTTAGTAAGTTCCAACGAAAGATTATTT.

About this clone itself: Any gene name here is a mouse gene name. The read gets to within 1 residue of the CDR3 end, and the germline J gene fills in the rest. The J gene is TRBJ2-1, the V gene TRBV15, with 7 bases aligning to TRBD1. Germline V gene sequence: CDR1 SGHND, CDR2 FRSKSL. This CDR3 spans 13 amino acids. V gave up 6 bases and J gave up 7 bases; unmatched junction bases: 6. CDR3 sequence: CASSRQGGAEQFF. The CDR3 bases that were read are TGTGCCAGCAGCAGACAGGGTGGGGCTGAGCAGTTC.

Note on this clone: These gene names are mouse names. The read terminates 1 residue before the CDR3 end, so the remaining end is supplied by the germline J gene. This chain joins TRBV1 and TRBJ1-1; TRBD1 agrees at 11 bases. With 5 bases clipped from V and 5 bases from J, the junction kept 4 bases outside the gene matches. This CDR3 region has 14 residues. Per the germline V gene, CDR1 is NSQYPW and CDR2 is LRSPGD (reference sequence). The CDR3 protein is CTCSSRDRGTEVFF. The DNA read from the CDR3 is TGCACCTGCAGTTCCCGGGACAGGGGGACAGAAGTCTTC.

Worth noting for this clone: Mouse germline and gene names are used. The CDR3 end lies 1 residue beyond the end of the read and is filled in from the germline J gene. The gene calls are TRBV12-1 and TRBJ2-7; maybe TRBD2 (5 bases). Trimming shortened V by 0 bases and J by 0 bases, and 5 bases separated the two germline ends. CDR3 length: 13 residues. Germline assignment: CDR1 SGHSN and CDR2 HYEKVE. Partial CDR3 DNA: TGTGCCAGCTCTCTCTGGGGCTCCTATGAACAGTAC. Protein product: CASSLWGSYEQY. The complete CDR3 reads CASSLWGSYEQYF.